This T cell receptor (beta chain) was captured in a study of PD-L1 blockade in urothelial cancer. Overall study: From about 2014, patients received atezolizumab, given as 1,200 mg intravenously every 3 weeks. Reported median T cell count for blood samples was around 150,000.

As to time point: pretreatment peripheral blood. The germline CDR1 and CDR2 sequences are KGHSH and LQKENI. The J segment lost 4 bases and the V segment lost 4 bases, leaving 6 bases of the junction unmatched. The CDR3 loop spans 14 amino acids. Here immunoSEQ multiplex PCR was the method, and the copy in TCRdb shows in-frame clones only, minus some. Of roughly 51,000 clones listed, about 86% are singletons. The receptor's source is a man aged 55-75 years with urothelial cancer. Here the sequenced sample was PBMCs, taken around atezolizumab (anti-PD-L1) treatment. The V and J genes are TRBV18 and TRBJ1-2; 7 nucleotides align to TRBD1. CDR3 DNA: TGTGCCAGCTCACGGGACAGTCAAGCCTATGGCTACACCTTC. Its translation: CASSRDSQAYGYTF.